This T cell receptor (beta chain) was identified in a study of lung T cells in sarcoidosis with Löfgren's syndrome. Background on the study: In sarcoidosis, CD4+ T cells accumulate in bronchoalveolar lavage fluid. Broader study findings: These T cells were suggested, not shown, to recognize a putative antigen. In alpha-beta pairs, TRAV12-1 favored TRBV2, and their CDR3s were homologous.

MiXCR, applied by TCRdb to the reads, yields one record per CDR3 protein. The sample yields fewer than 3,500 distinct CDR3 sequences, roughly a quarter seen once. In its sample, this clonotype ranks as medium-sized (0.01 to 0.1%). Its target is not known. J gave up 5 bases and V 1 base, and 5 bases lay outside the gene matches. The CDR3 is 15 amino acids. Per the germline V gene, CDR1 is SGHAT and CDR2 is FQNNGV. This sequence was found in a human donor with sarcoidosis (Löfgren's syndrome or another form), or a control subject (not recorded which). The sample comprised CD4+ T cells from bronchoalveolar lavage. The chain links TRBV11-2 to TRBJ2-1, with 7 bases aligning to TRBD1. As DNA, the CDR3 is TGTGCCAGCAGCTTAGGTTCACAGGGGCACAATGAGCAGTTCTTC. This translates into CASSLGSQGHNEQFF.